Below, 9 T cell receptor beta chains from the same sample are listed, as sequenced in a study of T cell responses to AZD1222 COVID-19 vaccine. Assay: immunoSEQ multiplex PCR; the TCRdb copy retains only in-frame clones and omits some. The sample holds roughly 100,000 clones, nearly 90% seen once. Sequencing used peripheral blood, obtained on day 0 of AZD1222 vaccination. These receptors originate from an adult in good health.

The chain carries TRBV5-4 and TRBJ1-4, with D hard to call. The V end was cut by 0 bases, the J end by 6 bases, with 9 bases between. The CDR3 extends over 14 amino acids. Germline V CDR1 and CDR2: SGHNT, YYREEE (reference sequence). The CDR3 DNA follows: TGTGCCAGCAGCTTGGAACCAGGAGATGAAAAACTGTTTTTT. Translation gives CASSLEPGDEKLFF.

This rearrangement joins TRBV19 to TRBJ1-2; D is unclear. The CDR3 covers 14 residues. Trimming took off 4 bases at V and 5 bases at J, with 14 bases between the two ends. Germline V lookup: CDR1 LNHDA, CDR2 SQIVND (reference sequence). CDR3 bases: TGTGCCAGTAGTAGCGACTGGATTTCTTATGGCTACACCTTC. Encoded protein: CASSSDWISYGYTF.

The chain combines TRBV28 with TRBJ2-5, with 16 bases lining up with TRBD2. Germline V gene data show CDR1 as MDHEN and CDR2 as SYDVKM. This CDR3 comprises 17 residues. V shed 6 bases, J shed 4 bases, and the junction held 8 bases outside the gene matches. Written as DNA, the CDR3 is TGTGCCAGCAGAGGGACTAGCGGGGGGGCCCGAGGAGAGACCCAGTACTTC. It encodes CASRGTSGGARGETQYF.

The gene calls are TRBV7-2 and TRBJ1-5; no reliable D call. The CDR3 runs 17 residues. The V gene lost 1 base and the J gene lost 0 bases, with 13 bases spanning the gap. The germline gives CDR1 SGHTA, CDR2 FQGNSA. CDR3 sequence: CASSLERAVDSNQPQHF. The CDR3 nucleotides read TGTGCCAGCAGCTTAGAAAGGGCAGTAGATAGCAATCAGCCCCAGCATTTT.

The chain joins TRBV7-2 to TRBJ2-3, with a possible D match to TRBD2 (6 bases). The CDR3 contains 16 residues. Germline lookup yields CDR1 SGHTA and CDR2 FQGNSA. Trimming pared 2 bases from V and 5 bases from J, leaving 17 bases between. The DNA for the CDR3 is TGTGCCAGCAGCTTATATGCCGGGGGTATGGTAGATACGCAGTATTTT. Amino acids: CASSLYAGGMVDTQYF.

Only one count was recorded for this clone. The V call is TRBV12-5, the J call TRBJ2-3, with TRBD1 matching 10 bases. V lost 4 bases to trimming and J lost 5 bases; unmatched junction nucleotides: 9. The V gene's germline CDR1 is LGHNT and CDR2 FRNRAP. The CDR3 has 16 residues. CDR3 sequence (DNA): TGTGCTAGTGGTTCTACCGCCGGGACAGGGGAAGATACGCAGTATTTT. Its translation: CASGSTAGTGEDTQYF.

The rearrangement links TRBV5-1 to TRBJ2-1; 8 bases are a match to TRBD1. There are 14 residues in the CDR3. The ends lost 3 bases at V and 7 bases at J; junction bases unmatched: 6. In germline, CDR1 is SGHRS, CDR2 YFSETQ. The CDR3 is CASSSRTGRNEQFF. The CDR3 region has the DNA TGCGCCAGCAGCTCCCGGACAGGGAGGAATGAGCAGTTCTTC.

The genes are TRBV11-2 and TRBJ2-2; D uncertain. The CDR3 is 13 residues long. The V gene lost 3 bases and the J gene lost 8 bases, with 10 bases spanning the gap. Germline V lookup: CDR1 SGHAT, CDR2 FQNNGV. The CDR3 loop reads CASSFSDRGELFF. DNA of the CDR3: TGTGCCAGCAGCTTCTCAGACCGGGGGGAGCTGTTTTTT.

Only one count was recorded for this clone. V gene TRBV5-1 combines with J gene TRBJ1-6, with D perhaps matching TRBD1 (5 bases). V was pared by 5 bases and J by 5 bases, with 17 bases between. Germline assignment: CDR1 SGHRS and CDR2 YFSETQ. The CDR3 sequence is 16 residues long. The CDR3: CASSRNPGTDNSPLHF. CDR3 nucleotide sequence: TGCGCCAGCAGTCGTAATCCCGGGACGGATAATTCACCCCTCCACTTT.